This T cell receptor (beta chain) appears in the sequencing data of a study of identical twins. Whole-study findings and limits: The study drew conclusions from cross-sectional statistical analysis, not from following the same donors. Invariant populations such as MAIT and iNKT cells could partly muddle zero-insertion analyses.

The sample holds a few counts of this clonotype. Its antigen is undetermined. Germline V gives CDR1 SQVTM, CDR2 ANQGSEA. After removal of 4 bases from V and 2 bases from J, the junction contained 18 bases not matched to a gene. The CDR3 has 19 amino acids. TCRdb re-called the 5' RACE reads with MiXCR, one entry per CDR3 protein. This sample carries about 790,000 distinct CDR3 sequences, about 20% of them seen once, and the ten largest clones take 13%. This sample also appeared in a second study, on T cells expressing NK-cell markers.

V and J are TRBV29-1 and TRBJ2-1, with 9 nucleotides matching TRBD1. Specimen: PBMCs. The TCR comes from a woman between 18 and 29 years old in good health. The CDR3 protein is CSVAGTGSAGLKAYNEQFF. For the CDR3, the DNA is TGCAGCGTTGCCGGGACAGGGTCTGCGGGGTTGAAAGCCTACAATGAGCAGTTCTTC.